This T cell receptor beta chain was captured by sequencing in a study of human T cells and chemical hapten exposure. General study points: There was no change with DPC sensitization in TCRs above 1 in 1000 frequency.

At least ten counts were recorded for this clonotype. Its antigen is as yet unknown. Sample time point: pre-sensitization, week 0. Treatment of the sample: therapeutic diphenylcyclopropenone sensitization with weekly scalp DPC. RNA extraction used unfractionated whole blood as the source of total RNA. Unmatched junction bases numbered 9, after V lost 5 bases and J lost 6 bases. The germline gives CDR1 LNHDA, CDR2 SQIVND (reference sequence). This CDR3 contains 15 residues. TCRdb called the RACE reads again in MiXCR, with one record for every CDR3 protein. This table has 33,000 or so distinct CDR3 sequences, more than 10% appearing once.

The clonotype comes from a woman aged 40 to 50 with alopecia areata. Some clones in this sample may be carry-over from other donors' samples. The sequences come from whole blood, collected in connection with sensitization to the hapten diphenylcyclopropenone (DPC). This chain links TRBV19 with TRBJ1-5; TRBD1 agrees at 8 bases. CDR3 sequence reads: CASSFDRGGGQPQHF. The CDR3 DNA is TGTGCCAGTAGTTTCGACAGGGGCGGTGGTCAGCCCCAGCATTTT. Drawing the rest from reference TRBV19 and TRBJ1-5, the complete variable domain is DGGITQSPKYLFRKEGQNVTLSCEQNLNHDAMYWYRQDPGQGLRLIYYSQIVNDFQKGDIAEGYSVSREKKESFPLTVTSAQKNPTAFYLCASSFDRGGGQPQHFGDGTRLSIL.